The 8 T cell receptor beta chains listed next were all sequenced from one sample in a study of blood T cell repertoires in COVID-19. Assay: immunoSEQ multiplex PCR; the TCRdb copy retains only in-frame clones and omits some. The sample contains more than 300,000 clones, more than 75% of which appear only once. Source material: peripheral blood. These receptors were taken from a woman under 30 who had recovered from COVID-19.

This chain links TRBV7-2 with TRBJ1-2; possible D gene TRBD1, 6 bases. This CDR3 region has 14 residues. Germline values: CDR1 SGHTA, CDR2 FQGNSA. V dropped 2 bases and J dropped 6 bases, with 13 bases sitting between them. DNA of the CDR3: TGTGCCAGCAGCTTAACACAGGGAATTGATGGCTACACCTTC. It encodes CASSLTQGIDGYTF.

This chain uses TRBV6-5 with TRBJ2-1; 8 positions agree with TRBD1. Germline V gives CDR1 MNHEY, CDR2 SVGAGI. The junction had 4 bases not matched to a gene; V was cut back by 6 bases and J by 0 bases. The CDR3 spans 15 residues. The chain's CDR3 is CASSLQGVSYNEQFF. CDR3 nucleotides: TGTGCCAGCAGCCTACAGGGGGTCTCCTACAATGAGCAGTTCTTC.

This chain connects TRBV5-4 to TRBJ2-1; 11 bases fit TRBD2. The ends lost 2 bases at V and 7 bases at J; junction bases unmatched: 5. This CDR3 region has 15 residues. CDR1 is SGHNT, CDR2 YYREEE, per germline (reference sequence). CDR3 sequence reads: CASSFSLAGANEQFF. The CDR3 nucleotides read TGTGCCAGCAGCTTTTCACTAGCGGGAGCTAATGAGCAGTTCTTC.

CDR3 nucleotide sequence: TGTGCCAGCTCACCGGGGACTAGCGGGAGGTCCCTCGGGTACAATGAGCAGTTCTTC. It specifies CASSPGTSGRSLGYNEQFF. The rearrangement uses TRBV18 and TRBJ2-1; 15 bases align to TRBD2. Unmatched junction bases numbered 10, after V lost 3 bases and J lost 4 bases. Germline values: CDR1 KGHSH, CDR2 LQKENI. CDR3 length: 19 residues.

V and J are TRBV5-1 and TRBJ1-4, with 9 bases identical to TRBD1. The ends lost 0 bases at V and 4 bases at J; junction bases unmatched: 7. Germline V lookup: CDR1 SGHRS, CDR2 YFSETQ. The CDR3 covers 17 residues. The CDR3 nucleotides read TGCGCCAGCAGCTTGGGAGGGACAGGGAGGAATAATGAAAAACTGTTTTTT. It encodes CASSLGGTGRNNEKLFF.

The chain is built from TRBV29-1 and TRBJ1-1; D gene ambiguous. V gave up 6 bases and J gave up 5 bases, with 13 bases separating them. Germline V gene data show CDR1 as SQVTM and CDR2 as ANQGSEA. This CDR3 spans 12 amino acids. The CDR3 is CSVREGWTEAFF. CDR3 nucleotides: TGCAGCGTGAGGGAAGGGTGGACTGAAGCTTTCTTT. Complete variable domain (other parts from reference TRBV29-1 and TRBJ1-1): SAVISQKPSRDICQRGTSLTIQCQVDSQVTMMFWYRQQPGQSLTLIATANQGSEATYESGFVIDKFPISRPNLTFSTLTVSNMSPEDSSIYLCSVREGWTEAFFGQGTRLTVV.

The chain has TRBV5-1 and TRBJ2-1, with 7 bases fitting TRBD2. V dropped 0 bases and J dropped 2; count of bases not matched to a gene: 8. The CDR3 has 17 amino acids. Germline V gives CDR1 SGHRS, CDR2 YFSETQ. Here the CDR3 DNA reads TGCGCCAGCAGCTTGGGGGGCGGGAGCCCCACCTACAATGAGCAGTTCTTC. It specifies CASSLGGGSPTYNEQFF.

CDR3 in amino acids: CASSSSGLINEQFF. The CDR3 DNA reads TGTGCCAGCAGTTCCTCGGGACTAATCAATGAGCAGTTCTTC. The gene calls are TRBV6-6 and TRBJ2-1; TRBD2 matches at 7 bases. Unmatched junction bases numbered 6, after V lost 4 bases and J lost 6 bases. The germline V gene encodes CDR1 MNHNY and CDR2 SVGAGI (reference sequence). This CDR3 is 14 amino acids long.